This entry lists 14 T cell receptor beta chains sequenced from one sample in a study of OX40 agonist ivuxolimab in advanced cancers. Method: immunoSEQ multiplex PCR; TCRdb's copy keeps in-frame clones and lacks some. Found here are 70,000 to 95,000 clones, about 91% of them singletons; the top ten hold 0.45% to 0.55%. The source was CD4+ or CD8+ T cells sorted from blood, collected in a trial of the OX40 agonist ivuxolimab. The receptors shown here come from an adult with an advanced solid tumor such as melanoma, head and neck, liver or kidney cancer.

The chain couples TRBV7-3 to TRBJ2-5; possible D gene TRBD2, 5 bases. Trimming removed 5 bases at V and 5 bases at J, with 9 bases between. The germline V gene encodes CDR1 SGHTA and CDR2 FQGTGA. This CDR3 has 12 residues. CDR3 residues: CASSQPGETQYF. The DNA of the CDR3 is TGTGCCAGCAGCCAACCGGGGGAGACCCAGTACTTC.

CDR3 in amino acids: CASSSNRFGGELFF. Here the CDR3 DNA reads TGTGCCAGCAGTTCAAACAGGTTTGGCGGGGAGCTGTTTTTT. The rearrangement joins TRBV11-2 to TRBJ2-2, with D perhaps matching TRBD1 (5 bases). The V end lost 6 bases, the J end lost 7 bases, and 15 bases lay between the germline ends. CDR1 is SGHAT and CDR2 is FQNNGV in the germline V gene. The length of the CDR3 is 14 residues.

The chain uses TRBV2 and TRBJ2-5; 9 bases are a match to TRBD1. The CDR3 contains 18 residues. The V and J ends lost 1 base and 7 bases, in that order; junction bases with no gene match: 16. Germline values: CDR1 SNHLY, CDR2 FYNNEI. CDR3 amino acids: CASSEGGGGTGNLGTQYF. DNA of the CDR3: TGTGCCAGCAGTGAAGGAGGAGGAGGGACAGGGAACCTAGGGACCCAGTACTTC. The full variable domain, with the rest looked up from reference TRBV2 and TRBJ2-5, is EPEVTQTPSHQVTQMGQEVILRCVPISNHLYFYWYRQILGQKVEFLVSFYNNEISEKSEIFDDQFSVERPDGSNFTLKIRSTKLEDSAMYFCASSEGGGGTGNLGTQYFGPGTRLLVL.

In this sample, this clone turned up once. V is TRBV25-1 and J is TRBJ2-7; 7 positions match TRBD2. V lost 5 bases to trimming and J lost 2 bases; unmatched junction nucleotides: 12. The CDR3 spans 16 residues. Germline assignment: CDR1 MGHDK and CDR2 SYGVNS. Here the CDR3 DNA reads TGTGCCAGCAGTACATTACCCCTAGCGGCCACCTACGAGCAGTACTTC. Translated: CASSTLPLAATYEQYF.

The rearrangement links TRBV4-2 to TRBJ2-7; D is uncertain. The V end lost 1 base, the J end lost 6 bases, and 16 bases lay between the germline ends. The CDR3 covers 15 residues. Germline CDR1 is LGHNA and CDR2 is YNFKEQ. The CDR3 protein is CASSQVGSLKSEQYF. The CDR3 DNA follows: TGTGCCAGCAGCCAAGTGGGATCGTTAAAGTCCGAGCAGTACTTC.

V is TRBV4-1 and J is TRBJ2-7, with D possibly being TRBD1 or TRBD2 (6 bases each). Between the trimmed V and J ends, which lost 0 bases and 3 bases, there was a span of 21 bases. The CDR3 length is 18 residues. The germline gives CDR1 MGHRA, CDR2 YSYEKL. The DNA for the CDR3 is TGCGCCAGCAGCCAAGAGTCGGGGGCGGGGTCTACCCTCTACGAGCAGTACTTC. It specifies CASSQESGAGSTLYEQYF.

This sequence joins TRBV10-3 and TRBJ2-2, with a weak D call TRBD2 (5 bases). Trimming shortened V by 6 bases and J by 6 bases, and 14 bases separated the two germline ends. The germline V gene has CDR1 ENHRY and CDR2 SYGVKD. CDR3 length: 14 amino acids. CDR3 in DNA: TGTGCCATCAGAGCGGACCCTAACGCCGGGGAGCTGTTTTTT. Protein: CAIRADPNAGELFF.

This clone was seen more than once but under ten times. The J gene is TRBJ1-5, the V gene TRBV19; D is possibly TRBD1 (5 bases). Between the trimmed V and J ends, which lost 2 bases and 7 bases, there was a span of 9 bases. CDR1 is LNHDA and CDR2 is SQIVND in the germline V gene (reference sequence). The CDR3 is 13 residues long. The chain's CDR3 is CASSIQGRQPQHF. The CDR3 DNA is TGTGCCAGTAGTATACAGGGCCGGCAGCCCCAGCATTTT. The full variable domain, completed using reference TRBV19 and TRBJ1-5, is DGGITQSPKYLFRKEGQNVTLSCEQNLNHDAMYWYRQDPGQGLRLIYYSQIVNDFQKGDIAEGYSVSREKKESFPLTVTSAQKNPTAFYLCASSIQGRQPQHFGDGTRLSIL.

The rearrangement links TRBV11-2 to TRBJ1-1; 8 positions agree with TRBD1. Germline-derived CDR1 and CDR2 are SGHAT and FQNNGV. This CDR3 contains 13 residues. With 5 bases clipped from V and 7 bases from J, the junction kept 6 bases outside the gene matches. CDR3 region: CASSVQGVNEAFF. CDR3 nucleotides: TGTGCCAGCAGCGTACAGGGGGTAAATGAAGCTTTCTTT. Supplemented by reference TRBV11-2 and TRBJ1-1, the full variable domain reads EAGVAQSPRYKIIEKRQSVAFWCNPISGHATLYWYQQILGQGPKLLIQFQNNGVVDDSQLPKDRFSAERLKGVDSTLKIQPAKLEDSAVYLCASSVQGVNEAFFGQGTRLTVV.

This sequence joins TRBV11-2 and TRBJ2-7, with 10 bases aligning to TRBD2. Looked up from germline, CDR1 is SGHAT and CDR2 is FQNNGV. The V gene end was trimmed by 3 bases and the J gene end by 3 bases; junction bases not matched to a gene: 5. CDR3 length: 15 residues. Here the CDR3 reads CASSFGASGSYEQYF. CDR3 in DNA: TGTGCCAGCAGCTTTGGGGCTAGCGGGAGCTACGAGCAGTACTTC.

The chain is built from TRBV29-1 and TRBJ2-5, with D perhaps given as TRBD1 or TRBD2 (5 bases each). V gave up 8 bases and J gave up 5 bases, with 18 bases separating them. CDR1 is SQVTM, CDR2 ANQGSEA, per germline. The CDR3 is made up of 13 amino acids. The chain's CDR3 is CSFTPGLGETQYF. CDR3 DNA sequence: TGCAGCTTTACACCGGGGCTGGGGGAGACCCAGTACTTC.

This chain uses TRBV5-4 with TRBJ2-6; the D call may be TRBD1 or TRBD2 (5 bases each). This CDR3 spans 16 amino acids. Germline loops: CDR1 SGHNT, CDR2 YYREEE (reference sequence). Deletions cut 0 bases from V and 4 bases from J, with 11 bases between. CDR3 residues: CASSLAGPPGANVLTF. The CDR3 coding sequence is TGTGCCAGCAGCTTGGCGGGACCACCCGGGGCCAACGTCCTGACTTTC.

V gene TRBV30 combines with J gene TRBJ2-2, with a possible D match to TRBD2 (6 bases). The CDR3 extends over 14 amino acids. From germline, CDR1 is GTSNPN and CDR2 SVGIG (reference sequence). The ends were cut back, 3 bases at V and 0 bases at J, with 8 bases in the middle. CDR3 sequence: CAWRGLPNTGELFF. CDR3 DNA sequence: TGTGCCTGGAGGGGACTTCCGAACACCGGGGAGCTGTTTTTT.

The chain employs TRBV19 and TRBJ2-1; D is perhaps TRBD1 (7 bases). V dropped 7 bases and J dropped 9 bases, with 22 bases sitting between them. CDR3 length: 15 residues. Germline V gives CDR1 LNHDA, CDR2 SQIVND (reference sequence). CDR3 sequence: CASKGKGAKGGEQFF. The CDR3 region has the DNA TGTGCCAGTAAGGGGAAGGGGGCGAAGGGAGGTGAGCAGTTCTTC.